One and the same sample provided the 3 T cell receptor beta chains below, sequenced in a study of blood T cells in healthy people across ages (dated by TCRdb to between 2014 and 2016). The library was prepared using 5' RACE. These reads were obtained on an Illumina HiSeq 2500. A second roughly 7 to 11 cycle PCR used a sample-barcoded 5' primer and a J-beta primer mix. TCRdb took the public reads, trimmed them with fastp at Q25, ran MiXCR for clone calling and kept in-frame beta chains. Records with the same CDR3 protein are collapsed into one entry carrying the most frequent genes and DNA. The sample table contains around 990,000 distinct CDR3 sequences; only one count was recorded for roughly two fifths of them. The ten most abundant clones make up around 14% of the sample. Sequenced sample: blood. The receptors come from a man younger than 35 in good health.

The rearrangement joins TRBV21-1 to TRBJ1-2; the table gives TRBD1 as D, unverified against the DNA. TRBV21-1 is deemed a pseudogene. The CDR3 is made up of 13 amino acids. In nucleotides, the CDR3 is TGTACCAGCAGCGGGGGGTATACCTATGGCTACACCTTC. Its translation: CTSSGGYTYGYTF.

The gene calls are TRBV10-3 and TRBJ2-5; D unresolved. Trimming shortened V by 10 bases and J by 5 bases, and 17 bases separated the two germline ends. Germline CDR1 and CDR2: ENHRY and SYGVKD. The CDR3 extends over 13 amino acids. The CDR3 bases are TGTGCCACCCGGATTCCTGCTGGGGAGACCCAGTACTTC. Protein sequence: CATRIPAGETQYF.

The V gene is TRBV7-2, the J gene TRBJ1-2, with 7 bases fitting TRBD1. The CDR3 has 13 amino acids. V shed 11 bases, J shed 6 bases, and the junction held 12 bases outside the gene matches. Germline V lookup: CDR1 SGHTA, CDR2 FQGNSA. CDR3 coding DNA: TGTGCCCTAATGACCACAGGGGTTGATGGCTACACCTTC. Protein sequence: CALMTTGVDGYTF.